This T cell receptor beta chain was captured in a study of post-analysis software for immune sequencing data. Sequencing libraries made from TCR beta cDNA carried unique molecular identifiers. T cells numbering roughly 0.9 to 11 million gave rise to about 490,000 cDNA molecules. In TCRdb, the PCR reads were re-called with MiXCR into one record per CDR3 protein. This sample carries more than 500,000 distinct CDR3 sequences, 34% of them seen once, and the ten largest clones take approximately 6%. Sequences were obtained from blood. This clonotype was obtained from a girl aged 2-17 years with multiple sclerosis.

The CDR3 DNA follows: TGTGCCAGCAGCCAAGAGATCCCGGCGGGGGGGTTAAACAATGAGCAGTTCTTC. Translating it yields CASSQEIPAGGLNNEQFF. The chain is built from TRBV4-2 and TRBJ2-1; TRBD2 agrees at 9 bases. Looked up from germline, CDR1 is LGHNA and CDR2 is YNFKEQ. The CDR3 spans 18 residues. V trimming: 0 bases; J trimming: 5 bases; junction bases outside the gene matches: 11.